Presented here are 31 T cell receptor beta chains from one specimen sequenced in a study of spatial heterogeneity in lung cancer. Regarding time point: sample taken at primary tumor resection. Study conclusions and caveats: The study found that expanded intratumoral alpha and beta TCR counts tracked tumor mutation counts.

Their cognate antigens are unknown. TCRdb re-called the 5' RACE reads through MiXCR, storing one row per CDR3 protein. The sample carries about 9,800 distinct CDR3 sequences, 6.3% recorded once. The specimen comprised lung tumor tissue, sampled at surgery. Receptors originate from a male donor with early-stage non-small cell lung cancer.

This clonotype was recorded at least ten times. A library prepared for alpha chains yielded this beta chain as an off-target read; its size is of little meaning. The chain combines TRBV2 with TRBJ1-3; maybe TRBD1 (5 bases). The CDR3 length is 14 residues. Germline lookup yields CDR1 SNHLY and CDR2 FYNNEI. Deletions cut 4 bases from V and 3 bases from J, with 10 bases between. The CDR3 is CASSGAGLGNTIYF. Here the CDR3 DNA reads TGTGCCAGCAGTGGAGCGGGGCTTGGAAACACCATATATTTT.

Ten or more counts support this clonotype. Being off target in a library aimed at alpha chains, this beta chain has a size of little meaning. The chain combines TRBV9 with TRBJ2-3; D ambiguous. CDR3 length equals 17 residues. The V gene's germline CDR1 is SGDLS and CDR2 YYNGEE. Trimming shortened V by 3 bases and J by 0 bases, and 17 bases separated the two germline ends. Here the CDR3 reads CASSGSRGASSTDTQYF. For the CDR3, the DNA is TGTGCCAGCAGCGGGTCCCGCGGAGCGTCTAGCACAGATACGCAGTATTTT. Variable domain in full (rest from reference TRBV9 and TRBJ2-3): DSGVTQTPKHLITATGQRVTLRCSPRSGDLSVYWYQQSLDQGLQFLIQYYNGEERAKGNILERFSAQQFPDLHSELNLSSLELGDSALYFCASSGSRGASSTDTQYFGPGTRLTVL.

This clonotype was detected many times. Since the library was made to target alpha chains, this beta chain is a stray read and its abundance is not meaningful. The V and J genes are TRBV20-1 and TRBJ1-1, with 7 bases aligning to TRBD1. The germline gives CDR1 DFQATT, CDR2 SNEGSKA (reference sequence). CDR3 length: 14 residues. The ends lost 4 bases at V and 5 bases at J; junction bases unmatched: 10. The CDR3 reads CSATPPTGRTEAFF. The DNA for the CDR3 is TGCAGTGCTACACCTCCGACAGGGCGGACTGAAGCTTTCTTT.

This clonotype was seen a handful of times. Being off target in a library aimed at alpha chains, this beta chain has a size of little meaning. The gene calls are TRBV20-1 and TRBJ2-3, with TRBD2 identical over 8 bases. With 3 bases clipped from V and 4 bases from J, the junction kept 12 bases outside the gene matches. The germline V gene has CDR1 DFQATT and CDR2 SNEGSKA (reference sequence). CDR3 size: 16 residues. The CDR3, as DNA: TGCAGTGCTAGTTGGCCTAGCGGGTTGGACCCAGATACGCAGTATTTT. Encoded protein: CSASWPSGLDPDTQYF.

In the case of this clonotype: This beta chain represents an off-target read in a library built for alpha chains; its size is of limited meaning. This chain joins TRBV7-2 and TRBJ2-1; no definite D call. This CDR3 has 11 residues. CDR1 SGHTA and CDR2 FQGNSA come from the germline V gene. V was trimmed by 3 bases and J by 10 bases, leaving 7 bases between them. CDR3 amino acids: CASSFKAEQFF. CDR3 nucleotide sequence: TGTGCCAGCAGCTTCAAAGCGGAGCAGTTCTTC. The whole variable domain, remainder taken from reference TRBV7-2 and TRBJ2-1, is GAGVSQSPSNKVTEKGKDVELRCDPISGHTALYWYRQSLGQGLEFLIYFQGNSAPDKSGLPSDRFSAERTGGSVSTLTIQRTQQEDSAVYLCASSFKAEQFFGPGTRLTVL.

This clonotype came up many times. This beta chain came through as a stray read in a library set up for alpha chains, and its size says little. This rearrangement joins TRBV7-8 to TRBJ2-3; 10 positions match TRBD2. This CDR3 spans 19 amino acids. Trimming removed 5 bases from V and 2 bases from J; junction bases left unmatched: 16. From germline, CDR1 is SGHVS and CDR2 FQNEAQ. This chain's CDR3 is CASSQSKRLAGDSTDTQYF. CDR3 nucleotides: TGTGCCAGCAGCCAATCCAAAAGGCTAGCGGGAGATTCCACAGATACGCAGTATTTT.

This clonotype was counted at least ten times. A library prepared for alpha chains yielded this beta chain as an off-target read; its size is of little meaning. V gene TRBV9 combines with J gene TRBJ2-2; TRBD1 or TRBD2 may be the D gene (5 bases each). CDR1 SGDLS and CDR2 YYNGEE come from the germline V gene. The CDR3 is 15 residues long. Trimming shortened V by 0 bases and J by 5 bases, and 11 bases separated the two germline ends. For the CDR3, the DNA is TGTGCCAGCAGCGTAGGATCGAGGGGTACCGGGGAGCTGTTTTTT. Amino acid sequence: CASSVGSRGTGELFF.

This clonotype is termed large (0.1 to 1%). In a library made to pick up alpha chains, this beta chain is a stray read with a size that means little. The rearrangement uses TRBV2 and TRBJ1-4; 9 bases line up with TRBD1. The CDR3 spans 15 residues. The V segment lost 4 bases and the J segment 3 bases; nucleotides outside the gene matches: 3. CDR1 SNHLY and CDR2 FYNNEI come from the germline V gene. The CDR3 is CASSVDRGANEKLFF. DNA of the CDR3: TGTGCCAGCAGTGTCGACAGGGGGGCTAATGAAAAACTGTTTTTT.

At least ten counts were recorded for this clonotype. In a library made to pick up alpha chains, this beta chain is a stray read with a size that means little. The DNA of the CDR3 is TGCGCCAGCAGCCAAGATGGGCAGGGGATCAATCAGCCCCAGCATTTT. Its protein product is CASSQDGQGINQPQHF. The chain couples TRBV4-1 to TRBJ1-5; D is perhaps TRBD1 (6 bases). Trimming shortened V by 0 bases and J by 3 bases, and 12 bases separated the two germline ends. The CDR3 contains 16 residues. Germline assignment: CDR1 MGHRA and CDR2 YSYEKL.

As to this clonotype: Found in a library prepared for alpha chains, this beta chain is an off-target read, and its abundance has little meaning. This rearrangement joins TRBV15 to TRBJ2-1; 8 positions match TRBD2. V lost 0 bases to trimming and J lost 4 bases; unmatched junction nucleotides: 14. This CDR3 has 19 residues. Germline loops: CDR1 LNHNV, CDR2 YYDKDF (reference sequence). In DNA, the CDR3 is TGTGCCACCAGCAGAGATAAAGGCGGCGGCACTAGCGGATACAATGAGCAGTTCTTC. Translating it yields CATSRDKGGGTSGYNEQFF.

This clonotype was observed many times. This beta chain turned up in a library designed for alpha chains; as an off-target read, its abundance says little. This chain joins TRBV5-1 and TRBJ2-7, with no clear D. The germline V gene has CDR1 SGHRS and CDR2 YFSETQ. CDR3 length equals 12 residues. V lost 0 bases and J lost 4, with 5 bases in between. The CDR3 bases are TGCGCCAGCAGCTTGGATGGGTACGAGCAGTACTTC. Its protein product is CASSLDGYEQYF.

Ten or more counts support this clonotype. A library prepared for alpha chains yielded this beta chain as an off-target read; its size is of little meaning. This chain links TRBV20-1 with TRBJ2-1; no reliable D call. V lost 5 bases and J lost 10, with 15 bases in between. Germline CDR1 and CDR2: DFQATT and SNEGSKA (reference sequence). The CDR3 contains 12 residues. The CDR3: CSAFPSRDEQFF. The CDR3 DNA reads as TGCAGTGCTTTCCCCTCTAGAGACGAGCAGTTCTTC.

This clonotype was counted many times. A library made for alpha chains picked up this beta chain off target, so its size means little. V is TRBV20-1 and J is TRBJ2-5; 7 bases match TRBD1. Germline V gives CDR1 DFQATT, CDR2 SNEGSKA (reference sequence). V gave up 6 bases and J gave up 9 bases; unmatched junction bases: 13. This CDR3 is 13 amino acids long. The CDR3 bases are TGCAGTGCAGGGGCCGGGACAGAGAATCCCCAGTACTTC. Its translation: CSAGAGTENPQYF.

This clonotype was seen repeatedly, ten times or more. Within a library made for alpha chains, this beta chain is off target, and its count is uninformative. The chain is built from TRBV14 and TRBJ1-2; D unresolved. Looked up from germline, CDR1 is SGHDN and CDR2 is FVKESK. Trimming left V 6 bases short and J 4 bases short, with 12 bases between. The CDR3 runs 13 residues. CDR3 nucleotides: TGTGCCAGCAGTAACAGCCGTTCCTATGGCTACACCTTC. Residues: CASSNSRSYGYTF.

In this sample, this clonotype is medium-sized. This beta chain appears as a stray read in a library generated for alpha chains; its size is not informative. The rearrangement uses TRBV6-1 and TRBJ2-3, with 9 bases fitting TRBD1. V was clipped by 4 bases and J by 0 bases; unmatched bases: 5. This CDR3 comprises 16 residues. CDR1 and CDR2 (germline): MNHNS, SASEGT. DNA of the CDR3: TGTGCCAGCAGTGTTGGGACAGGGCTGAGCACAGATACGCAGTATTTT. This translates into CASSVGTGLSTDTQYF.

This clonotype was observed at least ten times. This beta chain is an off-target read within a library intended for alpha chains, so its frequency means little. The chain employs TRBV5-1 and TRBJ2-7; D is ambiguous. Trimming took 0 bases from V and 2 from J, leaving 9 bases between them. The germline V gene has CDR1 SGHRS and CDR2 YFSETQ. The CDR3 is made up of 14 amino acids. The CDR3 sequence is CASSLALGAYEQYF. In nucleotides, the CDR3 is TGCGCCAGCAGCTTGGCTCTGGGTGCCTACGAGCAGTACTTC. The entire variable domain, with the rest obtained from reference TRBV5-1 and TRBJ2-7, is as follows: KAGVTQTPRYLIKTRGQQVTLSCSPISGHRSVSWYQQTPGQGLQFLFEYFSETQRNKGNFPGRFSGRQFSNSRSEMNVSTLELGDSALYLCASSLALGAYEQYFGPGTRLTVT.

By share of the sample, this clonotype is medium-sized. With the library built for alpha chains, this beta chain is off target and its frequency is not meaningful. V is TRBV6-6 and J is TRBJ1-2, with unresolved D. V was cut by 7 bases and J by 2 bases, with 14 bases left in between. CDR3 length: 14 amino acids. Per the germline V gene, CDR1 is MNHNY and CDR2 is SVGAGI (reference sequence). The CDR3 DNA is TGTGCCAGCACCGTTCGGACTGCAAACTATGGCTACACCTTC. Encoded protein: CASTVRTANYGYTF.

This clonotype appeared many times. As an off-target read in a library built for alpha chains, this beta chain has a frequency of little significance. The chain employs TRBV28 and TRBJ1-1; TRBD1 might be the D (5 bases). The CDR3 contains 12 residues. Trimming removed 6 bases at V and 6 bases at J, with 11 bases between. Germline CDR1 reads MDHEN; CDR2 reads SYDVKM. CDR3 sequence: CASSGGFSEAFF. Written as DNA, the CDR3 is TGTGCCAGCAGCGGGGGTTTCTCTGAAGCTTTCTTT.

This clonotype was counted ten times or more. As an off-target read in a library built for alpha chains, this beta chain has a frequency of little significance. The J gene is TRBJ2-5, the V gene TRBV4-1; D is unclear. Trimming cost V 2 bases and J 4 bases, with 5 bases left between them. This CDR3 region has 12 residues. From germline, CDR1 is MGHRA and CDR2 YSYEKL. The chain's CDR3 is CASSQMGETQYF. The CDR3 DNA reads as TGCGCCAGCAGCCAAATGGGAGAGACCCAGTACTTC.

This clonotype was recorded at least ten times. This beta chain is a stray sequence in a library constructed for alpha chains; its clone size is not meaningful. The J gene is TRBJ2-4, the V gene TRBV5-5, with 7 bases fitting TRBD1. V gave up 2 bases and J gave up 14 bases; unmatched junction bases: 7. CDR1 is SGHKS and CDR2 is YYEKEE in the germline V gene (reference sequence). The CDR3 is 12 residues long. The CDR3 DNA is TGTGCCAGCAGCTTAACCGACAGGGCTGAGTACTTC. It encodes CASSLTDRAEYF.

This clonotype was found many times. This beta chain represents an off-target read in a library built for alpha chains; its size is of limited meaning. V and J are TRBV10-3 and TRBJ2-1; TRBD1 is a possible D gene (5 bases). Trimming stripped 4 bases from V and 4 bases from J, with 8 bases between. The CDR3 covers 13 residues. Germline loops: CDR1 ENHRY, CDR2 SYGVKD. As DNA, the CDR3 is TGTGCCATCAGTGTGCAGGGTTACAATGAGCAGTTCTTC. Its protein product is CAISVQGYNEQFF.

This clonotype was counted ten times or more. The library was designed around alpha chains, so this beta chain is a stray read whose abundance carries little weight. The rearrangement joins TRBV7-2 to TRBJ1-1; 9 bases map to TRBD1. The germline gives CDR1 SGHTA, CDR2 FQGNSA. V shed 5 bases, J shed 5 bases, and the junction held 9 bases outside the gene matches. The CDR3 length is 15 residues. The CDR3 bases are TGTGCCAGCAGCGGACCGGGACAGGGTTGGACTGAAGCTTTCTTT. Its protein is CASSGPGQGWTEAFF.

This clonotype was seen at least ten times. As an off-target read in a library built for alpha chains, this beta chain has a frequency of little significance. The V call is TRBV3-1, the J call TRBJ1-5; D possibly corresponds to TRBD1 (6 bases). Trimming left V 7 bases short and J 4 bases short, with 11 bases between. CDR1 is LGHDT, CDR2 YNNKEL, per germline (reference sequence). The CDR3 is 13 amino acids. The CDR3 nucleotides are TGTGCCAGCACCCAGGGGCCTAATCAGCCCCAGCATTTT. Protein sequence: CASTQGPNQPQHF.

This clonotype occurred many times. One end of the junction does not line up with germline, which may come from a read error. Because this beta chain is a stray read in a library intended to capture alpha chains, its abundance should not be given much weight. The J gene is TRBJ2-3, the V gene TRBV18, with 8 nucleotides matching TRBD2. The germline CDR1 and CDR2 sequences are KGHSH and LQKENI. This CDR3 is 17 amino acids long. CDR3 DNA: TGTGCCAGCTCACCAAGAAGCGGGAGTTGGGGCACGGATACGCAGTATTTT. This encodes CASSPRSGSWGTDTQYF. Together with reference TRBV18 and TRBJ2-3, the CDR3 gives the full variable domain: NAGVMQNPRHLVRRRGQEARLRCSPMKGHSHVYWYRQLPEEGLKFMVYLQKENIIDESGMPKERFSAEFPKEGPSILRIQQVVRGDSAAYFCASSPRSGSWGTDTQYFGPGTRLTVL.

This clonotype was seen only a few times. This beta chain appears as a stray read in a library generated for alpha chains; its size is not informative. V is TRBV5-1 and J is TRBJ2-7, with D possibly matching TRBD1 (6 bases). From germline, CDR1 is SGHRS and CDR2 YFSETQ. Trimming removed 0 bases at V and 3 bases at J, with 10 bases between. The CDR3 is 14 residues long. The CDR3 DNA reads TGCGCCAGCAGCTTGGAGGACAGCGACTACGAGCAGTACTTC. Its protein is CASSLEDSDYEQYF.

This clonotype came up many times. In a library made to pick up alpha chains, this beta chain is a stray read with a size that means little. The chain has TRBV12-3 or TRBV12-4 and TRBJ1-5; TRBD1 matches 7 bases. This CDR3 comprises 15 residues. Germline trimming cut 2 bases from V and 5 bases from J; bases unmatched to any gene: 6. CDR3 nucleotides: TGTGCCAGCAGTTTATCGGCAGGGGGTTATCAGCCCCAGCATTTT. This gives the protein CASSLSAGGYQPQHF.

This clonotype was observed many times. This beta chain is an unintended read in a library built for alpha chains; its size means little. The chain employs TRBV11-2 and TRBJ2-3; D is unresolved. V lost 2 bases to trimming and J lost 1 base, with 10 bases between them. Germline CDR1 SGHAT, CDR2 FQNNGV. This CDR3 is 15 amino acids long. The CDR3: CASSLRSARTDTQYF. The CDR3 nucleotides are TGTGCCAGCAGCTTACGGTCGGCCCGCACAGATACGCAGTATTTT.

The sample holds many counts of this clonotype. As an off-target read in a library built for alpha chains, this beta chain has a frequency of little significance. The chain couples TRBV5-1 to TRBJ1-2, with D unclear. This CDR3 has 12 residues. V gave up 0 bases and J gave up 2 bases, with 2 bases separating them. The germline V gene encodes CDR1 SGHRS and CDR2 YFSETQ. The chain's CDR3 is CASSLGNYGYTF. The CDR3 DNA follows: TGCGCCAGCAGCTTGGGAAACTATGGCTACACCTTC.

This clonotype was recorded at least ten times. With the library built for alpha chains, this beta chain is off target and its frequency is not meaningful. J is TRBJ2-1 and V is TRBV5-1, with D maybe TRBD2 (7 bases). V shed 4 bases and J shed 8 bases, with 13 bases lying between them. The CDR3 length is 13 residues. Germline assignment: CDR1 SGHRS and CDR2 YFSETQ. The CDR3: CASSPGGRDEQFF. CDR3 nucleotides: TGCGCCAGCAGCCCGGGGGGCCGGGATGAGCAGTTCTTC.

At least ten counts were recorded for this clonotype. This beta chain slipped into a library made for alpha chains as a stray read, so its size is not meaningful. The chain couples TRBV5-1 to TRBJ2-2; no definite D call. Germline CDR1 is SGHRS and CDR2 is YFSETQ. CDR3 length equals 12 residues. V was cut by 1 base and J by 4 bases, with 2 bases left in between. Here the CDR3 DNA reads TGCGCCAGCAGCTTGTTCACCGGGGAGCTGTTTTTT. This translates into CASSLFTGELFF.

Details on this clonotype: This beta chain lies outside the target of a library built for alpha chains; its clone size means little. The chain employs TRBV6-5 and TRBJ2-6; TRBD1 matches 11 bases. V trimming: 5 bases; J trimming: 2 bases; junction bases outside the gene matches: 2. The CDR3 has 16 amino acids. Per germline, CDR1 MNHEY and CDR2 SVGAGI. The CDR3 spells CASSRTGGAGANVLTF. For the CDR3, the DNA is TGTGCCAGCAGTCGGACAGGGGGCGCTGGGGCCAACGTCCTGACTTTC.